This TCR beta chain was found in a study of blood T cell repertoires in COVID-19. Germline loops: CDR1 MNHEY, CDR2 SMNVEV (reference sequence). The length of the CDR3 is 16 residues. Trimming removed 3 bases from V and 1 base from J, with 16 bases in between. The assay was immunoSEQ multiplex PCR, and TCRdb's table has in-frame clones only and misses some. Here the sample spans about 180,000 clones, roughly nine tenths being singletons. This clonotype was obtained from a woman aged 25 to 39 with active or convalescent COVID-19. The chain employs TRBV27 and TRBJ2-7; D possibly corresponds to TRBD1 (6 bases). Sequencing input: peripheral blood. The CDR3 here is CASSFSGGPTSYEQYF. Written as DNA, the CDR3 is TGTGCCAGCAGTTTTTCTGGGGGCCCAACATCCTACGAGCAGTACTTC.